This TCR beta chain was observed in a study of brain T cells in children with intractable seizures. The CDR3 contains 14 residues. The V and J ends lost 9 bases and 2 bases respectively, with 16 bases between them. CDR1 is KGHDR and CDR2 is SFDVKD in the germline V gene. Here immunoSEQ multiplex PCR was the method, and the copy in TCRdb shows in-frame clones only, minus some. The table has under 400,000 clones, 93% seen once. The time point was: blood from clinic visit 5 months post-surgery; TSC patient then seizure free. The receptor was derived from a boy under two years old with tuberous sclerosis and intractable seizures. The specimen comprised peripheral blood, sampled 4 to 5 months after surgery. The V call is TRBV24-1, the J call TRBJ2-7; tentatively, D is TRBD1 or TRBD2 (5 bases each). CDR3 protein: CATLGPGPPYEQYF. DNA for the CDR3: TGTGCCACCCTTGGACCGGGGCCCCCCTACGAGCAGTACTTC.